The 18 T cell receptor beta chains below all came from one sample that was sequenced in a study of PD-L1 blockade in urothelial cancer. Clones were sequenced by immunoSEQ multiplex PCR, and TCRdb holds only the in-frame ones, with some missing. The table has tens of thousands of clones, approximately 83% seen once. The source was PBMCs, collected around atezolizumab (anti-PD-L1) treatment. The receptors derive from a man in his sixties with urothelial cancer.

This clone was counted only a few times. The rearrangement joins TRBV7-9 to TRBJ2-7; 7 nucleotides line up with TRBD1. CDR1 and CDR2 from the germline V gene are SEHNR and FQNEAQ (reference sequence). Trimming at V came to 8 bases and at J to 0 bases, leaving 10 bases not matched to a gene. The CDR3 is 15 residues long. The CDR3 region is CASASWDRLSYEQYF. The DNA of the CDR3 is TGTGCCAGCGCAAGCTGGGACAGACTCTCCTACGAGCAGTACTTC.

Of note for this clone: One end of the junction is discordant with germline, which a read error may explain. The chain combines TRBV7-7 with TRBJ2-5; 7 bases are a match to TRBD1. CDR1 is SSHAT, CDR2 FNYEAQ, per germline (reference sequence). CDR3 length equals 14 residues. CDR3: CASSQGVVEETQYF. Here the CDR3 DNA reads TGTGCTAGCAGCCAGGGGGTCGTGGAAGAGACCCAGTACTTC.

The chain recombines TRBV18 with TRBJ1-5; 10 positions match TRBD1. The CDR3 extends over 16 amino acids. The V segment lost 1 base and the J segment 0 bases; nucleotides outside the gene matches: 0. Germline-derived CDR1 and CDR2 are KGHSH and LQKENI. CDR3 nucleotides: TGTGCCAGCTCACCACGGACAGGGGGTAGCAATCAGCCCCAGCATTTT. It specifies CASSPRTGGSNQPQHF.

This rearrangement joins TRBV5-4 to TRBJ1-5; TRBD1 agrees at 8 bases. The V gene end was trimmed by 8 bases and the J gene end by 1 base; junction bases not matched to a gene: 11. The CDR3 contains 16 residues. Looked up from germline, CDR1 is SGHNT and CDR2 is YYREEE (reference sequence). CDR3 bases: TGTGCCAGTCCGGACAGGGTGGTTGGGAGCAATCAGCCCCAGCATTTT. It translates to CASPDRVVGSNQPQHF.

V is TRBV6-4 and J is TRBJ2-7; D uncertain. Per germline, CDR1 MRHNA and CDR2 SNTAGT. There are 13 residues in the CDR3. V was trimmed by 2 bases and J by 3 bases, leaving 8 bases between them. CDR3 amino acids: CASSDGQDYEQYF. The CDR3, as DNA: TGTGCCAGCAGTGACGGGCAGGACTACGAGCAGTACTTC.

A few counts support this clone. CDR3 sequence (DNA): TGTGCCTGGAGGCGGGAGGGCCTGTCCAAAAACATTCAGTACTTC. Protein sequence: CAWRREGLSKNIQYF. The chain links TRBV30 to TRBJ2-4; TRBD2 aligns across 9 bases. Germline V CDR1 and CDR2: GTSNPN, SVGIG (reference sequence). J gave up 2 bases and V 3 bases, and 5 bases lay outside the gene matches. The CDR3 extends over 15 amino acids.

The J gene is TRBJ2-2, the V gene TRBV30; tentative D call: TRBD2 (5 bases). Germline V gene lookup returns CDR1 GTSNPN and CDR2 SVGIG (reference sequence). The CDR3 runs 15 residues. V dropped 4 bases and J dropped 5 bases, with 17 bases sitting between them. CDR3 sequence reads: CAWIRAPRGTGELFF. CDR3 nucleotides: TGTGCCTGGATTAGGGCCCCCCGGGGAACCGGGGAGCTGTTTTTT.

The chain recombines TRBV10-2 with TRBJ1-5, with no clear D. The CDR3 runs to 13 residues. V shed 7 bases and J shed 6 bases, with 13 bases lying between them. Germline V CDR1 and CDR2: WSHSY, SAAADI. This chain's CDR3 is CASKELQSQPQHF. CDR3 nucleotides: TGCGCCAGCAAAGAACTCCAATCTCAGCCCCAGCATTTT.

The V and J genes are TRBV5-5 and TRBJ1-2; 9 bases fit TRBD1. The CDR3 totals 15 residues. The V and J ends lost 4 bases and 7 bases, in that order; junction bases with no gene match: 11. Germline V lookup: CDR1 SGHKS, CDR2 YYEKEE (reference sequence). This chain's CDR3 is CASSQWTGEVAGYTF. The CDR3 bases are TGTGCCAGCAGCCAATGGACAGGGGAGGTGGCTGGCTACACCTTC.

The V call is TRBV27, the J call TRBJ2-5; 9 nucleotides match TRBD1. V shed 5 bases, J shed 3 bases, and the junction held 16 bases outside the gene matches. CDR1 and CDR2 (germline): MNHEY, SMNVEV (reference sequence). The CDR3 has 18 amino acids. CDR3 region: CASSAHGGTGPGEETQYF. DNA for the CDR3: TGTGCCAGCAGTGCTCACGGCGGGACAGGGCCAGGAGAAGAGACCCAGTACTTC.

The chain is built from TRBV6-5 and TRBJ2-6, with D possibly TRBD2 on 6 matching bases. The length of the CDR3 is 15 residues. Trimming stripped 6 bases from V and 2 bases from J, with 11 bases between. The germline gives CDR1 MNHEY, CDR2 SVGAGI. Written as DNA, the CDR3 is TGTGCCAGCAGCATAACGGGGGCTGGGGCCAACGTCCTGACTTTC. Translation: CASSITGAGANVLTF.

J is TRBJ1-3 and V is TRBV7-2; the match to TRBD1 covers 9 bases. CDR3 length: 16 residues. Germline V gene lookup returns CDR1 SGHTA and CDR2 FQGNSA. V shed 5 bases and J 3 bases; nucleotides not matched to a gene: 8. CDR3 sequence reads: CASSRPTGGDGNTIYF. The CDR3 region has the DNA TGTGCCAGCAGCCGTCCTACAGGGGGCGATGGAAACACCATATATTTT.

The chain is built from TRBV6-1 and TRBJ2-2; 7 bases are a match to TRBD2. Per germline, CDR1 MNHNS and CDR2 SASEGT. Losses at the gene ends were 11 bases for V and 7 bases for J; bases not matched to a gene: 16. The CDR3 is 15 amino acids. Here the CDR3 DNA reads TGTGCCGCCACAGAGCGGGAATCGGATGGCGGGGAGCTGTTTTTT. Translated: CAATERESDGGELFF.

The chain couples TRBV28 to TRBJ2-5; D might be TRBD1 (5 bases). The germline gives CDR1 MDHEN, CDR2 SYDVKM. The germline V and J ends were trimmed by 2 bases and 1 base, with 11 bases remaining between them. The CDR3 has 15 residues. CDR3 DNA: TGTGCCAGCAGTTTAACAGGTTGGGGCCAAGAGACCCAGTACTTC. Translating it yields CASSLTGWGQETQYF.

This chain links TRBV10-1 with TRBJ2-7; 9 bases line up with TRBD1. This CDR3 has 16 residues. Germline V gene data show CDR1 as WNHNN and CDR2 as SYGVQD (reference sequence). The V and J ends lost 6 bases and 7 bases, in that order; junction bases with no gene match: 16. Here the CDR3 DNA reads TGCGCCAGCAGCCGCGGACAGGGGCCTTCGGCGGGGGAGCAGTACTTC. It yields the protein CASSRGQGPSAGEQYF.

This clone appeared a few times. The chain combines TRBV6-7 with TRBJ1-5, with D perhaps matching TRBD1 (5 bases). TRBV6-7 counts as an open reading frame of uncertain function. Trimming cost V 7 bases and J 0 bases, with 19 bases left between them. The CDR3 contains 17 residues. The CDR3 spells CASTPGREIYSNQPQHF. CDR3 bases: TGTGCCAGCACCCCAGGGCGGGAGATATATAGCAATCAGCCCCAGCATTTT.

J is TRBJ2-4 and V is TRBV28; D ambiguous. Germline lookup yields CDR1 MDHEN and CDR2 SYDVKM. Trimming left V 2 bases short and J 4 bases short, with 12 bases between. This CDR3 is 15 amino acids long. The CDR3 here is CASSLTNWQKNIQYF. CDR3 bases: TGTGCCAGCAGTTTAACTAATTGGCAAAAAAACATTCAGTACTTC.

The chain combines TRBV7-6 with TRBJ1-2; TRBD1 is a possible D gene (6 bases). Trimming cost V 4 bases and J 7 bases, with 13 bases left between them. The CDR3 is 13 residues long. Germline V gene lookup returns CDR1 SGHVS and CDR2 FNYEAQ. CDR3 amino acids: CASSSVQGLGYTF. The CDR3 nucleotides read TGTGCCAGCAGCTCAGTACAGGGTCTTGGCTACACCTTC.